A selection of T cell receptor beta chains follows, all from one sample in a study of OX40 agonist ivuxolimab in advanced cancers. TCRdb keeps only in-frame clones here, not all; method: immunoSEQ multiplex PCR. Seen here are about 55,000 clones, almost 90% observed once, and the top ten hold approximately 7%. The starting material was CD4+ or CD8+ T cells sorted from blood, obtained in a trial of the OX40 agonist ivuxolimab. These TCRs come from an adult with an advanced solid tumor such as melanoma, head and neck, liver or kidney cancer. Each CDR3 is given with its conserved first and last residue. The D gene is left open where the match is weak. Where a row states a size, it is once, few, many or the class of an expanded clone; other rows omit it.

TRBD2	TRBJ2-4	-	TRBV7-3	CASSLVGTSGGKNIQYF	TGTGCCAGCAGCTTAGTGGGGACTAGCGGGGGAAAAAACATTCAGTACTTC
-	TRBJ2-3	once	TRBV5-1	CASSEDSTDTQYF	TGCGCCAGCAGCGAGGACAGCACAGATACGCAGTATTTT
-	TRBJ1-5	-	TRBV9	CASSVDGLSHQPQHF	TGTGCCAGCAGCGTAGATGGGTTATCGCATCAGCCCCAGCATTTT
TRBD2	TRBJ2-1	-	TRBV7-6	CASSSNTGLAGRGEQFF	TGTGCCAGCAGCTCAAACACGGGACTAGCGGGAAGAGGTGAGCAGTTCTTC
TRBD1	TRBJ1-4	-	TRBV10-3	CAISESGGGQGNEKLFF	TGTGCCATCAGTGAGTCAGGAGGGGGACAGGGCAATGAAAAACTGTTTTTT
-	TRBJ2-1	-	TRBV6-1	CASSGGYNEQFF	TGTGCCAGCTCCGGTGGGTACAATGAGCAGTTCTTC
-	TRBJ1-2	-	TRBV28	CASKGGGYGYTF	TGTGCCAGCAAAGGGGGGGGCTATGGCTACACCTTC
-	TRBJ2-3	-	TRBV7-3	CASSFSSTETQYF	TGTGCCAGCAGCTTTAGCAGCACAGAAACGCAGTATTTT
TRBD1	TRBJ1-5	-	TRBV6-5	CASWPGTGNQPQHF	TGTGCCAGCTGGCCCGGGACAGGGAATCAGCCCCAGCATTTT
-	TRBJ2-3	-	TRBV2	CASKGDRSTDTQYF	TGTGCCAGCAAAGGCGACAGGAGCACAGATACGCAGTATTTT
TRBD2	TRBJ2-2	-	TRBV14	CASSPLLAADTGELFF	TGTGCCAGCAGCCCCTTACTAGCGGCTGACACCGGGGAGCTGTTTTTT
-	TRBJ2-7	-	TRBV7-9	CASSLNAYEQYF	TGTGCCAGCAGCTTAAATGCCTACGAGCAGTACTTC
TRBD2	TRBJ2-7	once	TRBV28	CASRREGRNEQYF	TGTGCCAGCAGGCGGGAGGGCCGGAACGAGCAGTACTTC
-	TRBJ2-1	-	TRBV18	CASSVGQPSSYNEQFF	TGTGCCAGCTCAGTCGGACAGCCAAGCTCCTACAATGAGCAGTTCTTC
-	TRBJ1-4	-	TRBV2	CASRDSSGGLSLGEKLFF	TGTGCCAGCAGAGACTCGTCCGGGGGCCTCTCGCTAGGGGAAAAACTGTTTTTT
-	TRBJ2-7	-	TRBV25-1	CASRPVGVLAEQYF	TGTGCCAGCAGGCCTGTCGGGGTTTTGGCCGAGCAGTACTTC
TRBD1	TRBJ1-5	-	TRBV5-6	CASSLGQSNQPQHF	TGTGCCAGCAGCCTGGGACAGAGCAATCAGCCCCAGCATTTT
TRBD2	TRBJ2-1	-	TRBV7-8	CASSFGVSRELFFSEQFF	TGTGCCAGCAGCTTCGGCGTTTCGCGGGAGTTATTTTTCAGTGAGCAGTTCTTC
-	TRBJ2-1	-	TRBV6-5	CASNDWGDNEQFF	TGTGCCAGCAATGACTGGGGGGACAATGAGCAGTTCTTC
-	TRBJ2-2	-	TRBV2	CASVEVGELFF	TGTGCCAGCGTAGAGGTCGGGGAGCTGTTTTTT
-	TRBJ1-4	-	TRBV28	CASSGREKLFF	TGTGCCAGCTCAGGGAGGGAAAAACTGTTTTTT
-	TRBJ2-7	-	TRBV29-1	CSVLGAYEQYF	TGCAGCGTTCTGGGGGCCTACGAGCAGTACTTC
TRBD1	TRBJ2-7	-	TRBV5-4	CASSGQGFYEQYF	TGTGCCAGCAGCGGACAGGGGTTCTACGAGCAGTACTTC
TRBD1	TRBJ2-3	-	TRBV7-7	CASSLGQGRADTQYF	TGTGCTAGCAGCCTCGGACAGGGTCGAGCAGATACGCAGTATTTT
-	TRBJ2-1	-	TRBV10-1	CASSALGNEQFF	TGCGCCAGCAGTGCTCTTGGAAATGAGCAGTTCTTC
-	TRBJ2-5	-	TRBV7-9	CASSLGRAQETQYF	TGTGCCAGCAGCTTAGGTCGTGCCCAAGAGACCCAGTACTTC
-	TRBJ2-7	-	TRBV28	CASSLMKRGSSEQYF	TGTGCCAGCAGTTTGATGAAGAGGGGGTCTAGCGAGCAGTACTTC
-	TRBJ1-5	once	TRBV18	CASSPIGGQGGQPQHF	TGTGCCAGCTCACCTATAGGTGGCCAGGGCGGGCAGCCCCAGCATTTT
-	TRBJ2-1	-	TRBV5-1	CASSIEWGEQFF	TGCGCCAGCAGCATCGAGTGGGGTGAGCAGTTCTTC
-	TRBJ2-1	-	TRBV7-9	CASSLGLLGDEQFF	TGTGCCAGCAGCTTGGGGTTATTAGGCGATGAGCAGTTCTTC
TRBD1	TRBJ2-7	-	TRBV6-5	CASSLTGIYEQYF	TGTGCCAGCAGTTTGACAGGGATCTACGAGCAGTACTTC
TRBD1	TRBJ1-2	-	TRBV7-2	CASSTLTGQGYTF	TGTGCCAGCAGCACTTTGACAGGGCAGGGCTACACCTTC
-	TRBJ2-7	-	TRBV5-1	CASSGGSSYEQYF	TGCGCCAGCAGCGGGGGATCATCCTACGAGCAGTACTTC
-	TRBJ2-3	-	TRBV7-2	CASSLWAGGTDTQYF	TGTGCCAGCAGCTTATGGGCGGGTGGCACAGATACGCAGTATTTT
TRBD1	TRBJ2-2	-	TRBV9	CASSEDRGPNGELFF	TGTGCCAGCAGCGAGGACAGGGGGCCGAACGGGGAGCTGTTTTTT
-	TRBJ1-5	-	TRBV6-5	CASSYRAANQPQHF	TGTGCCAGCAGCTACCGGGCCGCGAATCAGCCCCAGCATTTT
-	TRBJ1-1	few	TRBV5-6	CASSLVVALNTEAFF	TGTGCCAGCAGCTTGGTGGTGGCATTGAACACTGAAGCTTTCTTT
TRBD1	TRBJ2-4	-	TRBV5-6	CASTRTGDKNIQYF	TGTGCCAGCACCAGGACAGGAGACAAAAACATTCAGTACTTC
TRBD2	TRBJ2-3	-	TRBV5-8	CASSLGSGSSDTQYF	TGTGCCAGCAGCTTGGGTAGCGGGAGTTCAGATACGCAGTATTTT
-	TRBJ2-5	-	TRBV14	CASSQVRIGLETQYF	TGTGCCAGCAGCCAAGTAAGAATTGGGCTGGAGACCCAGTACTTC
-	TRBJ2-1	-	TRBV12-5	CASGPGTLSYNEQFF	TGTGCTAGTGGTCCGGGGACCCTTTCCTACAATGAGCAGTTCTTC
TRBD2	TRBJ2-3	-	TRBV28	CASSLWTSGSLTDTQYF	TGTGCCAGCAGCCTCTGGACTAGCGGCAGCCTAACAGATACGCAGTATTTT